This TCR beta chain was obtained from a study of beta chain features in type 1 diabetes. Study information: On cell yields, gender and age, patients and healthy donors were similar. The study's findings and limits: Equally in patients and controls, PCR might preferentially amplify shorter templates. Shorter TCRB CDR3s, moderately but significantly so, marked every one of the four CD4+ subsets in Type 1 diabetes patients. The study found that naive, central memory and Treg TCRB repertoires appeared more similar in patients than in healthy donors.

Sorting produced populations that all topped 95% purity. TCRB transcripts that were expressed got sequenced, as all of the isolated RNA had been reverse transcribed. Measured with immunoSEQ multiplex PCR; TCRdb has only the in-frame clones, and not every one. The sample includes roughly 340,000 clones, approximately 12% of them seen just once. V dropped 1 base and J dropped 2; count of bases not matched to a gene: 8. CDR3 length: 18 amino acids. CDR1 and CDR2 (germline): SNHLY, FYNNEI. There are a few counts of this clone. Its antigen is as yet unknown. The chain has TRBV2 and TRBJ2-3; TRBD2 matches at 11 bases. Sequenced: naive CD4+ T cells from blood. The receptor was isolated from a young woman with type 1 diabetes. The CDR3 is CASSEVNRLAGNTDTQYF. CDR3 DNA: TGTGCCAGCAGTGAAGTAAACAGACTAGCGGGAAACACAGATACGCAGTATTTT.